The sequence of this T cell receptor beta chain was determined in a study of T cells in tumors after PD-1 blockade. The method was immunoSEQ multiplex PCR; TCRdb's version includes in-frame clones alone and lacks a portion of them. This table holds almost 35,000 clones, 73% found once. CDR1 and CDR2 (germline): SGHTA, FQGNSA. This CDR3 has 15 amino acids. Trimming shortened V by 4 bases and J by 5 bases, and 16 bases separated the two germline ends. The specimen comprised PBMCs, sampled after anti-PD-1 treatment. The TCR sequence derives from a human donor with basal cell carcinoma. The chain couples TRBV7-2 to TRBJ2-3; D possibly matches TRBD1 or TRBD2 (5 bases each). CDR3 residues: CASSSLSGQGDTQYF. CDR3 nucleotides: TGTGCCAGCAGCTCTCTCAGCGGCCAGGGAGATACGCAGTATTTT.